This T cell receptor (beta chain) was profiled in a study of blood T cells in healthy people across ages. Germline V lookup: CDR1 SNHLY, CDR2 FYNNEI. V was pared by 6 bases and J by 7 bases, with 7 bases of the junction left unmatched. This CDR3 comprises 15 residues. The use of a sample-barcoded 5' primer and a J-beta primer mix characterized a second PCR of roughly 6 to 11 cycles. TCRdb re-derived calls from the 5' RACE reads in MiXCR, one entry per CDR3 protein. Found here are some 920,000 distinct CDR3 sequences, about 53% of them singletons; the top ten hold about 22%. Every sample had a minimum of 6 million PBMCs isolated.

The sequenced material came from blood. The chain joins TRBV2 to TRBJ1-6, with 9 bases aligning to TRBD1. This TCR was recovered from a woman aged 60 to 75 in good health. CDR3 coding DNA: TGTGCCAGCAGGGTCCGGGACAGGGACAATTCACCCCTCCACTTT. This encodes CASRVRDRDNSPLHF.